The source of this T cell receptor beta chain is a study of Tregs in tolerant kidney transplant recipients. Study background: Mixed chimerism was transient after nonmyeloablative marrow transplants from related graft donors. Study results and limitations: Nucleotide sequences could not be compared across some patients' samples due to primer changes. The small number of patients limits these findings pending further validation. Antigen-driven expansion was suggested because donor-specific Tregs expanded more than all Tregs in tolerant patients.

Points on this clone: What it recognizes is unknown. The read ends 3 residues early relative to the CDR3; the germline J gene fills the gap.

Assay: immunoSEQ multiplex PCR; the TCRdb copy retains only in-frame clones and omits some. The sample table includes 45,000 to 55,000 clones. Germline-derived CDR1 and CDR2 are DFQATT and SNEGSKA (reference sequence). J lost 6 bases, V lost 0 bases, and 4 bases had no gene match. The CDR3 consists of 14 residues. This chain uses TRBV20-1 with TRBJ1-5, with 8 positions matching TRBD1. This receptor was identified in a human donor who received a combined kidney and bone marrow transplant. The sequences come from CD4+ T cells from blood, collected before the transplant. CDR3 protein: CSARETGDSQPQHF. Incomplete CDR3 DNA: TGCAGTGCTAGAGAGACAGGGGATAGTCAGCCC.